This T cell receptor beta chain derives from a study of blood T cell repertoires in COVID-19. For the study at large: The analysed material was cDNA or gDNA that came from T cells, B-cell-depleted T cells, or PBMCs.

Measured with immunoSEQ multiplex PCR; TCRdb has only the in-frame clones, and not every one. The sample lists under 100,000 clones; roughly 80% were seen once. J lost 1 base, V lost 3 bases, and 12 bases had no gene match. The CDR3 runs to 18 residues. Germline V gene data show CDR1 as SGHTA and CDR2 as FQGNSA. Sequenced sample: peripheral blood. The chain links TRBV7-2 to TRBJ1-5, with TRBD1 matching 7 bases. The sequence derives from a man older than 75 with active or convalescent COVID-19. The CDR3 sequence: CASSFDRVGLGSNQPQHF. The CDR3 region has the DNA TGTGCCAGCAGCTTTGACAGGGTCGGACTGGGGAGCAATCAGCCCCAGCATTTT.